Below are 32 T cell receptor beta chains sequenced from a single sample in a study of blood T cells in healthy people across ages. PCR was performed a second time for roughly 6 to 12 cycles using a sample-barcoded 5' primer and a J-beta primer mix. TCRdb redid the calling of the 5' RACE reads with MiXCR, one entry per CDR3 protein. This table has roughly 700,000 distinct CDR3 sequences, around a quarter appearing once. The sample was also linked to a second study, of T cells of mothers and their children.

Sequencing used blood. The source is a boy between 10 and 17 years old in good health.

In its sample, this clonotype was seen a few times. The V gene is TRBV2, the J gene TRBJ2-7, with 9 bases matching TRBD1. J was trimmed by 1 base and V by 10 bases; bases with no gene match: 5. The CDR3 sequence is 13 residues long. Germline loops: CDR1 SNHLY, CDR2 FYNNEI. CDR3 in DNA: TGTGCCATCAGGACAGGGGATTCCTACGAGCAGTACTTC. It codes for CAIRTGDSYEQYF.

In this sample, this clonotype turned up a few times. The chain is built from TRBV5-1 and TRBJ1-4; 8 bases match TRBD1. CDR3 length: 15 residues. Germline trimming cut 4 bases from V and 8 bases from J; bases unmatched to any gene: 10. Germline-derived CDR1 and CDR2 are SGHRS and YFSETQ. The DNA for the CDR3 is TGCGCCAGCAGCGAGAACGAACAGGGGGGGGAAAAACTGTTTTTT. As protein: CASSENEQGGEKLFF.

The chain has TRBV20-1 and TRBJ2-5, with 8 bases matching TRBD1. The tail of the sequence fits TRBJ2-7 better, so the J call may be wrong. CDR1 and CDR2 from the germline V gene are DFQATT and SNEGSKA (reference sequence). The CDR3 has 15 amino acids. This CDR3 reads CSAREGTGGGYEQYF. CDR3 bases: TGCAGTGCTAGAGAGGGGACAGGCGGCGGCTACGAGCAGTACTTC.

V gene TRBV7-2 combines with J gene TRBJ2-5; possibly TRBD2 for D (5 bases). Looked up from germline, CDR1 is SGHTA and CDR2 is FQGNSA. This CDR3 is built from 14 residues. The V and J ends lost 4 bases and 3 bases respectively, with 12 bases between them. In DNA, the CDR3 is TGTGCCAGCAGCTCCCGGACTTTCGAAGAGACCCAGTACTTC. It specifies CASSSRTFEETQYF.

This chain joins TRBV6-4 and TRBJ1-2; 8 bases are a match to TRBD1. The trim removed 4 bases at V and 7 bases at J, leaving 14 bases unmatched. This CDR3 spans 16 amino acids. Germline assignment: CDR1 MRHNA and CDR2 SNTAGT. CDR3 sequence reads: CASSASIFGTGSGYTF. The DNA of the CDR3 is TGTGCCAGCAGTGCCTCAATATTCGGGACAGGCAGTGGCTACACCTTC.

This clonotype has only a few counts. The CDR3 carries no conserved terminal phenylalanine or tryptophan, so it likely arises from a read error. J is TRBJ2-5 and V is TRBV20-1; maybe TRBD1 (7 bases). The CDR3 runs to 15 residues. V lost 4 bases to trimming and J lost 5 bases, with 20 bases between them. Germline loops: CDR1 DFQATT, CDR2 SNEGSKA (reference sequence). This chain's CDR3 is CSATKDREDLETQYL. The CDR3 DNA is TGCAGTGCTACCAAAGACAGGGAGGATTTGGAGACCCAGTACCTC.

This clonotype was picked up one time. In DNA, the CDR3 is TGCAGCACCAACGTCGACACCACTGGGGCCAACGTCCTGACTTTC. It yields the protein CSTNVDTTGANVLTF. The chain joins TRBV29-1 to TRBJ2-6, with D unresolved. CDR3 length: 15 amino acids. Germline V lookup: CDR1 SQVTM, CDR2 ANQGSEA. The V end lost 8 bases, the J end lost 2 bases, and 16 bases lay between the germline ends.

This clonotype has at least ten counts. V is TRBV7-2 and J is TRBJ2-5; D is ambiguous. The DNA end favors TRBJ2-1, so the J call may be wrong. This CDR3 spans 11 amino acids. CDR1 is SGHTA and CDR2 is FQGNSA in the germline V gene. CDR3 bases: TGTGCCAGCAGGGGTTGGGATGAGCAGTTCTTC. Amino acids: CASRGWDEQFF.

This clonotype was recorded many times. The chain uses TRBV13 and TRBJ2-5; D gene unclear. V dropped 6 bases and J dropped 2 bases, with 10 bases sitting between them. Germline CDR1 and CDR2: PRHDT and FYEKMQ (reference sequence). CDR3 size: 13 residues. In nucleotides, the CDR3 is TGTGCCAGCAGTCCTACGACACAAGAGACCCAGTACTTC. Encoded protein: CASSPTTQETQYF.

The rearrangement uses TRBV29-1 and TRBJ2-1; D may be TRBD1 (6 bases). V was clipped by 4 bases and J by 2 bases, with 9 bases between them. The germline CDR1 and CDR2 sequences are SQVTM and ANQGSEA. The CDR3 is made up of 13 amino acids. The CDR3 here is CSVVKGAYNEQFF. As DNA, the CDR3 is TGCAGCGTTGTTAAGGGGGCCTACAATGAGCAGTTCTTC.

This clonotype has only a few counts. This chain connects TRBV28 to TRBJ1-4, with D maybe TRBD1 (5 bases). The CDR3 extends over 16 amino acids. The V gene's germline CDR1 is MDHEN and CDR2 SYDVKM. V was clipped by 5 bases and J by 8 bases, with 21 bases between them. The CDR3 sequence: CASSLTLGRVGEKLFF. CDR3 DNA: TGTGCCAGCAGTCTCACCCTGGGCAGGGTAGGGGAAAAACTGTTTTTT.

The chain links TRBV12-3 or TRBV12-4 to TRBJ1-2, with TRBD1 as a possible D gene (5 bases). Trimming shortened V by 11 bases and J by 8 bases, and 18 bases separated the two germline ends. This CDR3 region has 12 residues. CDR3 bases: TGTGCCGGGTGGGACCTCGAGTTGGGCTACACCTTC. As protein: CAGWDLELGYTF.

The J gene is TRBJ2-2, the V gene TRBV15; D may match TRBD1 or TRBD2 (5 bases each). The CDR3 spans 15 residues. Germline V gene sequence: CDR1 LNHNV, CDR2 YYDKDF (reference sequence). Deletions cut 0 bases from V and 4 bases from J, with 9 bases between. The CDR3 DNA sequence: TGTGCCACCAGCAGAGAAGGGGACCGCACCGGGGAGCTGTTTTTT. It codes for CATSREGDRTGELFF. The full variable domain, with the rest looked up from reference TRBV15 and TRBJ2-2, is DAMVIQNPRYQVTQFGKPVTLSCSQTLNHNVMYWYQQKSSQAPKLLFHYYDKDFNNEADTPDNFQSRRPNTSFCFLDIRSPGLGDTAMYLCATSREGDRTGELFFGEGSRLTVL.

DNA of the CDR3: TGCAGCGTTGCCGTTGGCAGGGCGACCTACAATGAGCAGTTCTTC. Protein product: CSVAVGRATYNEQFF. This chain joins TRBV29-1 and TRBJ2-5, with D tentatively TRBD1 (5 bases). The J call may not be correct, given that the DNA end is closer to TRBJ2-1. Germline assignment: CDR1 SQVTM and CDR2 ANQGSEA. This CDR3 has 15 amino acids.

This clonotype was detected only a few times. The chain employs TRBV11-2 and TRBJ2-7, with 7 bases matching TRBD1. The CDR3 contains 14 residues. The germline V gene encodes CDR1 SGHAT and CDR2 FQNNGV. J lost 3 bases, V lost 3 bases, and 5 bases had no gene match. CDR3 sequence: CASSFRTGDYEQYF. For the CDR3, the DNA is TGTGCCAGCAGCTTTCGGACAGGAGACTACGAGCAGTACTTC.

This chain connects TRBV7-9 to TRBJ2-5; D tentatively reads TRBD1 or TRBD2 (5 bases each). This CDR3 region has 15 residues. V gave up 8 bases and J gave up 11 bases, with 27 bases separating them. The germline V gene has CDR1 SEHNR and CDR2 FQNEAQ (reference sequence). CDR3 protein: CASELYGQLKGEQYF. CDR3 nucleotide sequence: TGTGCCAGCGAACTATATGGGCAGTTGAAAGGGGAGCAGTACTTC.

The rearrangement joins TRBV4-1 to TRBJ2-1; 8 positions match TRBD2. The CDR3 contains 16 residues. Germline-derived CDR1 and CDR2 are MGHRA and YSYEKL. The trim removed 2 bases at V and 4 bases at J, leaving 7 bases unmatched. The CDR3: CASSQLPGTSYNEQFF. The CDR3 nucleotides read TGCGCCAGCAGCCAACTCCCCGGGACTAGTTACAATGAGCAGTTCTTC.

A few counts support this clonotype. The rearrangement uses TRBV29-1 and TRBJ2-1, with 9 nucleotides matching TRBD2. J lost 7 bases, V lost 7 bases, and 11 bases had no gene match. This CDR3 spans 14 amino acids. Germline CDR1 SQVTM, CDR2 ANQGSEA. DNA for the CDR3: TGCAGCGCCTACATGGCGGGAGGGAGAAATGAGCAGTTCTTC. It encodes CSAYMAGGRNEQFF.

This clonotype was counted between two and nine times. The CDR3 loop reads CASSVNGQLAETQYF. The DNA of the CDR3 is TGTGCCAGCAGCGTAAATGGACAACTCGCGGAGACCCAGTACTTC. This chain uses TRBV9 with TRBJ2-5, with D possibly being TRBD1 (5 bases). CDR1 is SGDLS and CDR2 is YYNGEE in the germline V gene. V lost 1 base, J lost 5 bases, and 15 bases lay in between. This CDR3 spans 15 amino acids. The variable domain in full, with the rest retrieved from reference TRBV9 and TRBJ2-5, is DSGVTQTPKHLITATGQRVTLRCSPRSGDLSVYWYQQSLDQGLQFLIQYYNGEERAKGNILERFSAQQFPDLHSELNLSSLELGDSALYFCASSVNGQLAETQYFGPGTRLLVL.

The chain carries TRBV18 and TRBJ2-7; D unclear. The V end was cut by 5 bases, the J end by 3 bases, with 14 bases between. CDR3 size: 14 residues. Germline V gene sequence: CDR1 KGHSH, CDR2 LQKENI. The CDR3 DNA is TGTGCCAGCTCATCCCAAGGAAACCTCTACGAGCAGTACTTC. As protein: CASSSQGNLYEQYF. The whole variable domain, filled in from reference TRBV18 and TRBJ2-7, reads NAGVMQNPRHLVRRRGQEARLRCSPMKGHSHVYWYRQLPEEGLKFMVYLQKENIIDESGMPKERFSAEFPKEGPSILRIQQVVRGDSAAYFCASSSQGNLYEQYFGPGTRLTVT.

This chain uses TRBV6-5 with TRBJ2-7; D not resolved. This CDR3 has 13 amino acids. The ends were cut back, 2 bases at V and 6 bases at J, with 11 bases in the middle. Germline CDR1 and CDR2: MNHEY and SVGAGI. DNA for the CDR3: TGTGCCAGCAGTTACGGGTCGTTCGTCGAGCAGTACTTC. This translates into CASSYGSFVEQYF.

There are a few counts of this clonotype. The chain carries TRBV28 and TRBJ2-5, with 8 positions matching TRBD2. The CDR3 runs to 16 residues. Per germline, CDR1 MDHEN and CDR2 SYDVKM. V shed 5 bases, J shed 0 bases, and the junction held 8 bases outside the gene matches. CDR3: CASSPQLAGYQETQYF. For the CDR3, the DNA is TGTGCCAGCAGTCCCCAGCTAGCGGGTTACCAAGAGACCCAGTACTTC.

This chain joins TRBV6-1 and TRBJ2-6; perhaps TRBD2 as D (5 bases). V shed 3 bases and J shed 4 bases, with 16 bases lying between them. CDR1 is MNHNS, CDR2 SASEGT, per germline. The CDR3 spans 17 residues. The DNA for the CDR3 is TGTGCCAGCAGTGATACCAGGAACTGGAGGGGGGCCAACGTCCTGACTTTC. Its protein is CASSDTRNWRGANVLTF.

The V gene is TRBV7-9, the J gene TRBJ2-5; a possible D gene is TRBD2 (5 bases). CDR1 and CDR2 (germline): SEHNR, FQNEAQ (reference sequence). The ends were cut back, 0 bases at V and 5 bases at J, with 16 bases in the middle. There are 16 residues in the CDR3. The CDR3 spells CASSLALGMEEETQYF. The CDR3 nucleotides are TGTGCCAGCAGCTTAGCGCTCGGGATGGAAGAGGAGACCCAGTACTTC.

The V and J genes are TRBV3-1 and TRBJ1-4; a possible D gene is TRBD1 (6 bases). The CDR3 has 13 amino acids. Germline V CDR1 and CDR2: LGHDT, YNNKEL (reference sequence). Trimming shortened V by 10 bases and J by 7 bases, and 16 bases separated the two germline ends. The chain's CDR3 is CAKGRTEPEKLFF. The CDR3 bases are TGTGCCAAGGGGCGGACAGAACCTGAAAAACTGTTTTTT.

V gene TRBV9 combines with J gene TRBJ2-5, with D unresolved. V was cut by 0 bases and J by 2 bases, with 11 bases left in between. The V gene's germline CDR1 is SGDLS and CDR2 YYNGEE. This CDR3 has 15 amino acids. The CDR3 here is CASSVALGRQETQYF. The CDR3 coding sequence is TGTGCCAGCAGCGTAGCTCTTGGGCGGCAAGAGACCCAGTACTTC.

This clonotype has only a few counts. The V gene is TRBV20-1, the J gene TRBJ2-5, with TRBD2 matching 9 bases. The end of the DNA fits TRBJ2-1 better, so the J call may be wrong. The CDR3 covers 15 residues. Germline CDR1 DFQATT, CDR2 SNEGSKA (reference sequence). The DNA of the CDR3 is TGCAGTGCTAGACCTCTACTAGCGGGCCCCAATGAGCAGTTCTTC. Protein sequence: CSARPLLAGPNEQFF.

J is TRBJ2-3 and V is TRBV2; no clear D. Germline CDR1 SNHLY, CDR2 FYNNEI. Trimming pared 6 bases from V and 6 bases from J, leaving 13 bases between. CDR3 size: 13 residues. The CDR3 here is CASSNTLRDTQYF. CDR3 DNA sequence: TGTGCCAGCAGCAACACTCTTCGGGATACGCAGTATTTT. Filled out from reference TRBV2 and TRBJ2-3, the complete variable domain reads EPEVTQTPSHQVTQMGQEVILRCVPISNHLYFYWYRQILGQKVEFLVSFYNNEISEKSEIFDDQFSVERPDGSNFTLKIRSTKLEDSAMYFCASSNTLRDTQYFGPGTRLTVL.

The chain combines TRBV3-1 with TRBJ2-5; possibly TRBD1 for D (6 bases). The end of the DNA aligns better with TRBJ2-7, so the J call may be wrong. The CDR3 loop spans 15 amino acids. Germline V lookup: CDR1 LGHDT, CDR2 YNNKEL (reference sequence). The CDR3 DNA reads TGTGCCAGCAGCCAAGTCCGGAGAGGGGGTAACGAGCAGTACTTC. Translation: CASSQVRRGGNEQYF.

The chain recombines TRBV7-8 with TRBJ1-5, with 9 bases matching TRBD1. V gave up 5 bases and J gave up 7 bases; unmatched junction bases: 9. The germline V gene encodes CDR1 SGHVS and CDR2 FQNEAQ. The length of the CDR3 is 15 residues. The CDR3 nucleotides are TGTGCCAGCAGCCAGTACAGGGGGCGGCGACAGCCCCAGCATTTT. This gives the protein CASSQYRGRRQPQHF. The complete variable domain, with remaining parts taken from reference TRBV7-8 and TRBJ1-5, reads GAGVSQSPRYKVAKRGQDVALRCDPISGHVSLFWYQQALGQGPEFLTYFQNEAQLDKSGLPSDRFFAERPEGSVSTLKIQRTQQEDSAVYLCASSQYRGRRQPQHFGDGTRLSIL.

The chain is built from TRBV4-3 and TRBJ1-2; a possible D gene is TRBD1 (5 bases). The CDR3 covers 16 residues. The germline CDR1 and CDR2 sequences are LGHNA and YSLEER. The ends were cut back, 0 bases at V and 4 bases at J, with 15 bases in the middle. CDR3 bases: TGCGCCAGCAGCCAAGATCTTTCGGGGCTGGGCTATGGCTACACCTTC. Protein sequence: CASSQDLSGLGYGYTF.

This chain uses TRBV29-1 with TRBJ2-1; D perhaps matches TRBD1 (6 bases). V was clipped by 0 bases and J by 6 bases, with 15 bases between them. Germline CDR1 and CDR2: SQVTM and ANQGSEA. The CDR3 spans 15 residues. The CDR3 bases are TGCAGCGTTGAAGATCTTGACAGGATTGGCAATGAGCAGTTCTTC. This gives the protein CSVEDLDRIGNEQFF.